The 30 T cell receptor beta chains below all came from one sample that was sequenced in a study of blood T cell repertoires in COVID-19 (dated by TCRdb to about 2020). The library was generated by the immunoSEQ multiplex PCR assay. TCRdb re-hosts the immuneACCESS table, in-frame sequences only. Its copies lack some clones; in the studies checked, an unresolved V gene accounts for under half of them, and the cause for the rest is not known. This sample lists about 210,000 clones; around 83% were detected once. The top ten constitute approximately 2.9% of the sample. The sequencing input was peripheral blood. These receptors originate from a man in his fifties with active or convalescent COVID-19.

This clone was seen more than once but under ten times. The rearrangement joins TRBV4-1 to TRBJ1-5; D gene uncertain. Per germline, CDR1 MGHRA and CDR2 YSYEKL. This CDR3 has 13 amino acids. Trimming removed 1 base from V and 5 bases from J, with 6 bases in between. The CDR3 DNA reads as TGCGCCAGCAGCCAAGGAACAGATCAGCCCCAGCATTTT. Its protein is CASSQGTDQPQHF.

The rearrangement uses TRBV3-1 (or the pseudogene TRBV3-2) and TRBJ2-5; TRBD2 aligns across 8 bases. The V gene end was trimmed by 1 base and the J gene end by 4 bases; junction bases not matched to a gene: 5. Germline V gene sequence: CDR1 LGHDT, CDR2 YNNKEL (reference sequence). The CDR3 covers 15 residues. The CDR3 DNA reads as TGTGCCAGCAGCCAAGGGGGGACTAGGGGAGAGACCCAGTACTTC. Translating it yields CASSQGGTRGETQYF.

The chain links TRBV25-1 to TRBJ1-2; D may be TRBD1 (5 bases). V was shortened by 4 bases and J by 3 bases, with 15 bases between the two germline ends. The CDR3 covers 15 residues. Germline CDR1 is MGHDK and CDR2 is SYGVNS. CDR3 coding DNA: TGTGCCAGCAGTGTGGGGGGAGCCTTCGACTATGGCTACACCTTC. As protein: CASSVGGAFDYGYTF.

The chain uses TRBV9 and TRBJ2-7, with 10 bases aligning to TRBD2. Germline values: CDR1 SGDLS, CDR2 YYNGEE. The CDR3 covers 14 residues. After removal of 3 bases from V and 7 bases from J, the junction contained 7 bases not matched to a gene. CDR3 loop: CASSALAGEDEQYF. The CDR3 bases are TGTGCCAGCAGCGCGCTAGCGGGAGAAGATGAGCAGTACTTC. The variable domain in full, completed from reference TRBV9 and TRBJ2-7, reads DSGVTQTPKHLITATGQRVTLRCSPRSGDLSVYWYQQSLDQGLQFLIQYYNGEERAKGNILERFSAQQFPDLHSELNLSSLELGDSALYFCASSALAGEDEQYFGPGTRLTVT.

The CDR3 DNA reads as TGCGCCAGCAGCCAAGAAACAGGGAGTGGCTACACCTTC. Protein product: CASSQETGSGYTF. The chain employs TRBV4-3 and TRBJ1-2; a possible D gene is TRBD1 (6 bases). Germline loops: CDR1 LGHNA, CDR2 YSLEER. Trimming shortened V by 0 bases and J by 7 bases, and 9 bases separated the two germline ends. This CDR3 comprises 13 residues.

This sequence joins TRBV4-3 and TRBJ2-3; D gene uncertain. CDR1 is LGHNA, CDR2 YSLEER, per germline. The CDR3 has 14 amino acids. Trimming removed 0 bases from V and 1 base from J, with 5 bases in between. The CDR3 protein is CASSQDTGTDTQYF. CDR3 nucleotides: TGCGCCAGCAGCCAAGATACGGGCACAGATACGCAGTATTTT.

V and J are TRBV5-1 and TRBJ2-3, with a possible D match to TRBD2 (6 bases). The CDR3 extends over 15 amino acids. Germline V CDR1 and CDR2: SGHRS, YFSETQ. V lost 4 bases, J lost 7 bases, and 19 bases lay in between. CDR3 sequence (DNA): TGCGCCAGCAGCCCCGTGGGGGGTCCCGCAAATACGCAGTATTTT. It encodes CASSPVGGPANTQYF. Combining the CDR3 with reference TRBV5-1 and TRBJ2-3 gives the whole variable domain KAGVTQTPRYLIKTRGQQVTLSCSPISGHRSVSWYQQTPGQGLQFLFEYFSETQRNKGNFPGRFSGRQFSNSRSEMNVSTLELGDSALYLCASSPVGGPANTQYFGPGTRLTVL.

The chain employs TRBV7-2 and TRBJ1-5; possibly TRBD1 for D (6 bases). Germline CDR1 SGHTA, CDR2 FQGNSA. Between the trimmed V and J ends, which lost 6 bases and 4 bases, there was a span of 10 bases. The CDR3 has 13 residues. CDR3 loop: CASRRTVNQPQHF. Here the CDR3 DNA reads TGTGCCAGCAGGCGGACAGTTAATCAGCCCCAGCATTTT.

The rearrangement uses TRBV3-1 (or the pseudogene TRBV3-2) and TRBJ2-1; 9 bases are a match to TRBD2. Germline V lookup: CDR1 LGHDT, CDR2 YNNKEL (reference sequence). V lost 3 bases to trimming and J lost 7 bases; unmatched junction nucleotides: 1. This CDR3 region has 13 residues. This CDR3 is CASSQGLANEQFF. Written as DNA, the CDR3 is TGTGCCAGCAGCCAGGGACTAGCAAATGAGCAGTTCTTC.

The rearrangement uses TRBV19 and TRBJ2-7, with D perhaps TRBD1 (6 bases). This CDR3 region has 19 residues. V was shortened by 0 bases and J by 6 bases, with 27 bases between the two germline ends. Germline V gives CDR1 LNHDA, CDR2 SQIVND (reference sequence). DNA for the CDR3: TGTGCCAGTAGTATAGATCCGCGCCGACAGGCCTTTGGTACTGGCGAGCAGTACTTC. Its protein is CASSIDPRRQAFGTGEQYF. Full variable domain (remainder filled in from reference TRBV19 and TRBJ2-7): DGGITQSPKYLFRKEGQNVTLSCEQNLNHDAMYWYRQDPGQGLRLIYYSQIVNDFQKGDIAEGYSVSREKKESFPLTVTSAQKNPTAFYLCASSIDPRRQAFGTGEQYFGPGTRLTVT.

This clone came up many times. This chain links TRBV2 with TRBJ2-7, with 12 bases lining up with TRBD1. Germline trimming cut 5 bases from V and 5 bases from J; bases unmatched to any gene: 4. Germline V gene lookup returns CDR1 SNHLY and CDR2 FYNNEI. The CDR3 runs to 14 residues. CDR3 sequence reads: CASSPGTGGHEQYF. The CDR3 region has the DNA TGTGCCAGCAGTCCCGGGACAGGGGGCCACGAGCAGTACTTC. The full variable domain, in which reference TRBV2 and TRBJ2-7 provide the parts outside the CDR3, is EPEVTQTPSHQVTQMGQEVILRCVPISNHLYFYWYRQILGQKVEFLVSFYNNEISEKSEIFDDQFSVERPDGSNFTLKIRSTKLEDSAMYFCASSPGTGGHEQYFGPGTRLTVT.

The CDR3 spells CASSLSLVNTGELFF. CDR3 bases: TGTGCCAGCAGTTTATCTTTAGTTAACACCGGGGAGCTGTTTTTT. The V and J genes are TRBV27 and TRBJ2-2; no clear D gene. Trimming shortened V by 0 bases and J by 2 bases, and 7 bases separated the two germline ends. The CDR3 runs 15 residues. The germline V gene has CDR1 MNHEY and CDR2 SMNVEV (reference sequence).

The V gene is TRBV19, the J gene TRBJ2-3; 9 bases agree with TRBD1. This CDR3 comprises 15 residues. After removal of 5 bases from V and 0 bases from J, the junction contained 3 bases not matched to a gene. Germline loops: CDR1 LNHDA, CDR2 SQIVND (reference sequence). Here the CDR3 DNA reads TGTGCCAGTAGTCTACAGGGGGCTAGCACAGATACGCAGTATTTT. Encoded protein: CASSLQGASTDTQYF.

The chain carries TRBV6-1 and TRBJ1-2; D is ambiguous. CDR3 length equals 15 residues. The V gene lost 2 bases and the J gene lost 5 bases, with 15 bases spanning the gap. CDR1 MNHNS and CDR2 SASEGT come from the germline V gene. CDR3 nucleotides: TGTGCCAGCAGTGAACTAGCCGGAGGGCGTTATGGCTACACCTTC. Amino acids: CASSELAGGRYGYTF.

A single count supports this clone. V gene TRBV7-9 combines with J gene TRBJ2-1; possible D gene TRBD2, 6 bases. The CDR3 sequence is 17 residues long. V gave up 0 bases and J gave up 3 bases, with 15 bases separating them. Germline V gene sequence: CDR1 SEHNR, CDR2 FQNEAQ (reference sequence). CDR3 sequence (DNA): TGTGCCAGCAGCTTAGCGGGCGGGACTTTCGACTACAATGAGCAGTTCTTC. Translating it yields CASSLAGGTFDYNEQFF.

A word on this clone: At one end, the junction sequence differs from germline, possibly due to a read error. The V gene is TRBV10-3, the J gene TRBJ2-1; D is unresolved. Germline CDR1 and CDR2: ENHRY and SYGVKD. This CDR3 spans 12 amino acids. The CDR3 DNA reads as TGTGCCATCAGTGATAGCCCCTCTAATAAGGTCTTC. This translates into CAISDSPSNKVF.

This clone has a single count. The chain uses TRBV15 and TRBJ2-2, with unresolved D. The CDR3 loop spans 12 amino acids. Germline CDR1 LNHNV, CDR2 YYDKDF (reference sequence). Trimming removed 3 bases at V and 7 bases at J, with 6 bases between. CDR3 DNA sequence: TGTGCCACCAGCAGGGAGAACGGGGAGCTGTTTTTT. It is translated as CATSRENGELFF. Looking up the rest from reference TRBV15 and TRBJ2-2 gives the full variable domain: DAMVIQNPRYQVTQFGKPVTLSCSQTLNHNVMYWYQQKSSQAPKLLFHYYDKDFNNEADTPDNFQSRRPNTSFCFLDIRSPGLGDTAMYLCATSRENGELFFGEGSRLTVL.

The chain has TRBV12-3 or TRBV12-4 and TRBJ2-5; D is possibly TRBD1 (5 bases). The CDR3 spans 13 residues. V gave up 3 bases and J gave up 4 bases, with 9 bases separating them. The CDR3 loop is CASSFMGPETQYF. The CDR3 coding sequence is TGTGCCAGCAGTTTTATGGGGCCAGAGACCCAGTACTTC.

The rearrangement links TRBV6-5 to TRBJ1-3; 7 bases map to TRBD1. Germline V gene lookup returns CDR1 MNHEY and CDR2 SVGAGI. The CDR3 runs 15 residues. The ends lost 7 bases at V and 0 bases at J; junction bases unmatched: 6. CDR3 sequence: CASMRGPSSGNTIYF. Written as DNA, the CDR3 is TGTGCCAGCATGAGGGGGCCGAGCTCTGGAAACACCATATATTTT.

This clone was detected once. The chain combines TRBV4-1 with TRBJ1-3; no definite D call. Trimming pared 1 base from V and 3 bases from J, leaving 13 bases between. CDR1 is MGHRA and CDR2 is YSYEKL in the germline V gene. This CDR3 has 16 residues. CDR3 protein: CASSQVAVVSGNTIYF. The DNA of the CDR3 is TGCGCCAGCAGCCAAGTAGCAGTTGTAAGTGGAAACACCATATATTTT.

This clone showed up just a few times. The V call is TRBV19, the J call TRBJ2-1; D is perhaps TRBD1 (6 bases). The germline V gene encodes CDR1 LNHDA and CDR2 SQIVND (reference sequence). This CDR3 region has 13 residues. Trimming took 4 bases from V and 7 from J, leaving 11 bases between them. As DNA, the CDR3 is TGTGCCAGTAGTAGAGCCAGGGGAAATGAGCAGTTCTTC. Its protein product is CASSRARGNEQFF.

The chain is built from TRBV5-1 and TRBJ2-2, with TRBD2 matching over 11 bases. The CDR3 extends over 16 amino acids. The junction had 5 bases not matched to a gene; V was cut back by 0 bases and J by 7 bases. Per the germline V gene, CDR1 is SGHRS and CDR2 is YFSETQ. The CDR3 DNA sequence: TGCGCCAGCAGCTTGGGGGCGACTAGCGGGGTCGGGGAGCTGTTTTTT. This translates into CASSLGATSGVGELFF.

The chain couples TRBV6-2 or TRBV6-3 to TRBJ2-2; D is perhaps TRBD2 (6 bases). The CDR3 consists of 16 residues. The V and J ends lost 0 bases and 2 bases respectively, with 10 bases between them. Per germline, CDR1 MNHEY and CDR2 SVGEGT. The CDR3 DNA follows: TGTGCCAGCAGTTACTCAGGGAGGCCTAACACCGGGGAGCTGTTTTTT. Encoded protein: CASSYSGRPNTGELFF.

The chain employs TRBV5-6 and TRBJ1-4, with 9 bases identical to TRBD1. Losses at the gene ends were 3 bases for V and 8 bases for J; bases not matched to a gene: 14. The CDR3 has 17 amino acids. Germline CDR1 is SGHDT and CDR2 is YYEEEE. For the CDR3, the DNA is TGTGCCAGCAGCTCAGAGAACAGGGGGCGTTATGGGGAAAAACTGTTTTTT. It specifies CASSSENRGRYGEKLFF.

This chain's CDR3 is CASSQGQGPVGETQYF. Written as DNA, the CDR3 is TGTGCCAGCAGCCAGGGACAGGGACCGGTCGGAGAGACCCAGTACTTC. This rearrangement joins TRBV5-8 to TRBJ2-5, with 9 bases aligning to TRBD1. This CDR3 region has 16 residues. Germline CDR1 reads SGHTS; CDR2 reads YDEGEE. Losses at the gene ends were 4 bases for V and 4 bases for J; bases not matched to a gene: 11.

The rearrangement joins TRBV19 to TRBJ1-4; D is unresolved. Between the trimmed V and J ends, which lost 1 base and 0 bases, there was a span of 9 bases. Per germline, CDR1 LNHDA and CDR2 SQIVND (reference sequence). The CDR3 has 16 amino acids. The chain's CDR3 is CASSIGSAPTNEKLFF. In DNA form, the CDR3 reads TGTGCCAGTAGTATAGGGTCAGCGCCAACTAATGAAAAACTGTTTTTT.

This clone was observed a handful of times. This sequence joins TRBV9 and TRBJ1-4; 8 nucleotides agree with TRBD1. CDR3 length equals 15 residues. Looked up from germline, CDR1 is SGDLS and CDR2 is YYNGEE. The V and J ends lost 3 bases and 6 bases, in that order; junction bases with no gene match: 7. The CDR3 sequence is CASSETTGEDEKLFF. The CDR3 coding sequence is TGTGCCAGCAGCGAGACGACAGGGGAAGATGAAAAACTGTTTTTT.

The rearrangement links TRBV4-1 to TRBJ2-1; 10 nucleotides match TRBD2. The CDR3 covers 19 residues. The germline gives CDR1 MGHRA, CDR2 YSYEKL. V shed 4 bases, J shed 5 bases, and the junction held 17 bases outside the gene matches. The CDR3 spells CASSPNLFRGSGGHNEQFF. In nucleotides, the CDR3 is TGCGCCAGCAGCCCCAACCTTTTCCGCGGTAGCGGGGGGCACAATGAGCAGTTCTTC.

This chain connects TRBV19 to TRBJ1-5; D remains ambiguous. The CDR3 contains 14 residues. V lost 6 bases, J lost 0 bases, and 9 bases lay in between. Germline lookup yields CDR1 LNHDA and CDR2 SQIVND (reference sequence). The CDR3 protein is CASSEASSNQPQHF. The DNA for the CDR3 is TGTGCCAGTAGCGAGGCGAGTAGCAATCAGCCCCAGCATTTT.

This sequence joins TRBV11-2 and TRBJ1-2; tentative D call: TRBD1 (6 bases). The CDR3 is 15 amino acids. The V and J ends lost 4 bases and 2 bases respectively, with 14 bases between them. Germline CDR1 is SGHAT and CDR2 is FQNNGV. CDR3 loop: CASSSRRQGNYGYTF. The CDR3 region has the DNA TGTGCCAGCAGCTCCAGGCGGCAGGGGAACTATGGCTACACCTTC.